Below, one T cell receptor beta chain is given with its context. The method was immunoSEQ multiplex PCR; TCRdb's version includes in-frame clones alone and lacks a portion of them. The profile covers roughly 75,000 clones, with about 86% appearing a single time and about 15% taken by the ten largest. These data originate in a study of blood T cell repertoires in COVID-19. The clonotype was recovered from an elderly man in a cohort sampled during active COVID-19. The specimen was peripheral blood.

The chain's CDR3 is CASSQGQPKAKNIQYF. The CDR3 coding sequence is TGTGCCAGCAGTCAGGGACAGCCAAAAGCCAAAAACATTCAGTACTTC. The J gene is TRBJ2-4, the V gene TRBV3-1 (or the pseudogene TRBV3-2); 7 nucleotides match TRBD1. In germline, CDR1 is LGHDT, CDR2 YNNKEL (reference sequence). This CDR3 has 16 amino acids. V lost 6 bases, J lost 0 bases, and 8 bases stayed unmatched.